The sequence of this T cell receptor (beta chain) was determined in a study of shared clonotypes between healthy human individuals. Unmatched junction bases numbered 5, after V lost 6 bases and J lost 4 bases. The CDR3 totals 13 residues. CDR1 and CDR2 from the germline V gene are SQVTM and ANQGSEA. Ten immunoSEQ deep assay plates held the unsorted PBMC DNA. Produced via immunoSEQ multiplex PCR; TCRdb's table is partial and in-frame only. The sample lists about 92,000 clones, roughly 45% occurring once. Material for sequencing was PBMCs. The source is a woman in her thirties or forties in good health. Some clones in this sample may be carry-over from other donors' samples. This chain uses TRBV29-1 with TRBJ2-5; 10 positions match TRBD1. The CDR3 DNA reads TGCAGCGTGCGACGGGACAGGGGAGAGACCCAGTACTTC. Translation: CSVRRDRGETQYF.